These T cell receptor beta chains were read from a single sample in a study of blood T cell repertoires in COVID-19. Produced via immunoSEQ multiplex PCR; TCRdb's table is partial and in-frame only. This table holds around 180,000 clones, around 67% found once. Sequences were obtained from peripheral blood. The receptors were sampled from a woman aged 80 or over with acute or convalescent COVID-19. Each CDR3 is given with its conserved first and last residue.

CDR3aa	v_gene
CASRSHLAGVVHEQYF	TRBV28
CASSEFQVRSYNEQFF	TRBV6-1
CASRGAGYGYTF	TRBV27
CASSDTSGVYNEQFF	TRBV6-5
CASSLHPTGNQPQHF	TRBV7-2
CASNLTDSGWNTEAFF	TRBV5-1
CASSLEVGGGMNTGELFF	TRBV5-1
CASTRGGSGNTIYF	TRBV28
CASSRPSGGTSSGNTIYF	TRBV4-1
CASSLLAGVLETQYF	TRBV5-1
CASSLESGRAREQYF	TRBV7-2
CASSPPSRPGTGEQYF	TRBV28
CATSDSPHKNSYNEQFF	TRBV24-1
CSVGRARTQYF	TRBV29-1
CASSSPLGVYEQYF	TRBV28
CASSVGSLGSGRDTQYF	TRBV9
CASRLGTGFTSEAFF	TRBV10-2
CASSLKGAVGYTF	TRBV7-8
CASSSTGNTGELFF	TRBV7-9
CASRYSTYEQYF	TRBV28
CASKPGGPGDTQYF	TRBV27
CASSLAFEGTEAFF	TRBV5-1
CASSMSPGSQPQHF	TRBV19
CASFTGVGTDTQYF	TRBV2
CASSSTGGPGNTIYF	TRBV5-1
CASSLAPGTAGNTIYF	TRBV5-1
CASSETGPNNEQFF	TRBV9
CASSMGQSTDTQYF	TRBV5-1
CASSVATGGTAEAFF	TRBV9
CASSQFRASPLHF	TRBV14
CASSSAREVSEQYF	TRBV28
CASIGGTNYGYTF	TRBV19
CASSLRSPVDTIYF	TRBV28
CASSPGTATLFEQYF	TRBV4-2
CASSPYVGSYEQYF	TRBV14
CASSGQQSSYEQYF	TRBV19
CAWSVAGDQPQHF	TRBV30
CASSELALDNEQFF	TRBV9
CASSWFSGRFSGANVLTF	TRBV6-2/TRBV6-3
CASSPDSATTDTQYF	TRBV7-7
CASSYQGAGATEAFF	TRBV6-5
CASSKGQGESNQPQHF	TRBV6-1
CASNGGQGTEAFF	TRBV28
CAWSVLSEQYF	TRBV30
CASDRGTLSGANVLTF	TRBV19
CASSLQSTGELFF	TRBV3-1/TRBV3-2
CASSIEGSGIAGDTQYF	TRBV19
CASSDYGEPQHF	TRBV18
CASTKPQGAHGYTF	TRBV19
CASSAGTGGSYGYTF	TRBV19